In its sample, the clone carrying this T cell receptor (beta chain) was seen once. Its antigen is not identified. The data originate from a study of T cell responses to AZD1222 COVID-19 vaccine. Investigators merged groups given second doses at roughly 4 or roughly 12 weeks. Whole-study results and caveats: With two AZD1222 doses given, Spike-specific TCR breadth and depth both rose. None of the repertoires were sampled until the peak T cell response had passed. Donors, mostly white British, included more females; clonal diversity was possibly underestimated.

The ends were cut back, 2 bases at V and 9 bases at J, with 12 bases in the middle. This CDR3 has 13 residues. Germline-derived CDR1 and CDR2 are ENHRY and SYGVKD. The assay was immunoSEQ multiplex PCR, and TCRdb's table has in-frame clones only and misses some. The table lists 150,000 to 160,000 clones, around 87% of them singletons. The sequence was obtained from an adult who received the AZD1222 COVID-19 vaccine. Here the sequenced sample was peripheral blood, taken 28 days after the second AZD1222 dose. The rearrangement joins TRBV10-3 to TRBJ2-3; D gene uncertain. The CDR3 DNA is TGTGCCATCAGTGAGCCGGGTAACCCCACGCAGTATTTT. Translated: CAISEPGNPTQYF.